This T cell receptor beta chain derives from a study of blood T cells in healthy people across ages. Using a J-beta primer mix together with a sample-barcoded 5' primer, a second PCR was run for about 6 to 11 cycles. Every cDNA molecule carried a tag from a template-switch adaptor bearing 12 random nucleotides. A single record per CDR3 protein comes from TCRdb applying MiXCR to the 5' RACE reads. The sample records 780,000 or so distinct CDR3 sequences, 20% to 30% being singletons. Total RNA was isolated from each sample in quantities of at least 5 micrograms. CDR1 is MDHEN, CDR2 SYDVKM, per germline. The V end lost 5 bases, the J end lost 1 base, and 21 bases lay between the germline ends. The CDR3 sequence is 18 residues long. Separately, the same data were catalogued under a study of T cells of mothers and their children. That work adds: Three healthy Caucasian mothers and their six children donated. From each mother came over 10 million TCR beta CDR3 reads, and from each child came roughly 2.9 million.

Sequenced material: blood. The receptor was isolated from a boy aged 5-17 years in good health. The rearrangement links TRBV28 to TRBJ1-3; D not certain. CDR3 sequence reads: CASSIPNLGPDSGNTIYF. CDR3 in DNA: TGTGCCAGCAGTATCCCCAACCTCGGACCGGATTCTGGAAACACCATATATTTT.